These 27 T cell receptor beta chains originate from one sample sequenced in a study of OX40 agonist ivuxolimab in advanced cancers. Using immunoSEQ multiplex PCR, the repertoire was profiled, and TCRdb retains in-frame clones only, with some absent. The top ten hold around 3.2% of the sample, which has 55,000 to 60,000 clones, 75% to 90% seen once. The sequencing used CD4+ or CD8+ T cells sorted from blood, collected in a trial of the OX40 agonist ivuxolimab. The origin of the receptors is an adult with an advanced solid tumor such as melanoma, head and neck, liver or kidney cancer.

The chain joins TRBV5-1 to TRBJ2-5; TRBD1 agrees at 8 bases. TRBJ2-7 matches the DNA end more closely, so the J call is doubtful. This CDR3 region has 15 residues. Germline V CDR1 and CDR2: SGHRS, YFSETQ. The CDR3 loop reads CASSLAPGGGYEQYF. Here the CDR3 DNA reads TGCGCCAGCAGCTTGGCCCCAGGGGGCGGCTACGAGCAGTACTTC.

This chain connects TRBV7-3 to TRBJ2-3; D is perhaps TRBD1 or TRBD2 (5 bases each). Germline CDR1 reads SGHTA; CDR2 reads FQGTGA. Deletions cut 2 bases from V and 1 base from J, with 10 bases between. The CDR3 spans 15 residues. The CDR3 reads CASSLGTSGTDTQYF. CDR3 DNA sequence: TGTGCCAGCAGCTTAGGGACGTCGGGCACAGATACGCAGTATTTT.

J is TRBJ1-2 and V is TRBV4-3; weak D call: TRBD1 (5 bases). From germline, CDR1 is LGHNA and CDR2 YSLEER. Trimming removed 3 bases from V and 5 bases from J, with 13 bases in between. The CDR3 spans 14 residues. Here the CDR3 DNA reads TGCGCCAGCAGCCATGAAATGTCAGGGTATGGCTACACCTTC. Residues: CASSHEMSGYGYTF.

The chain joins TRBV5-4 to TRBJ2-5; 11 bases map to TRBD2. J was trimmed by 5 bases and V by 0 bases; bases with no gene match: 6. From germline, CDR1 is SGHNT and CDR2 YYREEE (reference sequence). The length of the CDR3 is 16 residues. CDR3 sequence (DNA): TGTGCCAGCAGCTTGGCACTAGCGGGAGCAATCGAGACCCAGTACTTC. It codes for CASSLALAGAIETQYF.

In DNA form, the CDR3 reads TGTGCCAGCAGCGCCGGGACTGCGAACACCGGGGAGCTGTTTTTT. Its protein product is CASSAGTANTGELFF. This sequence joins TRBV7-9 and TRBJ2-2, with D possibly matching TRBD2 (6 bases). CDR3 size: 15 residues. Germline CDR1 is SEHNR and CDR2 is FQNEAQ (reference sequence). The ends were cut back, 5 bases at V and 0 bases at J, with 10 bases in the middle.

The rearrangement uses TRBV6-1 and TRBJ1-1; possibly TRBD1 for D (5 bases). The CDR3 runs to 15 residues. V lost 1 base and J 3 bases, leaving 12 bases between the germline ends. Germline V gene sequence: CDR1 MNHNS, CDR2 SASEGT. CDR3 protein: CASSEGGQDYTEAFF. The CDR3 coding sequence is TGTGCCAGCAGTGAAGGAGGACAAGATTACACTGAAGCTTTCTTT.

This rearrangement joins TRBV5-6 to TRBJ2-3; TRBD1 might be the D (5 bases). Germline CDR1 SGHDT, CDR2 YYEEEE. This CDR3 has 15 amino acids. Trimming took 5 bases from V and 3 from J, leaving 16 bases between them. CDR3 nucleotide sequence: TGTGCCAGCAGTACGAGAAGGGGAAGTACAGATACGCAGTATTTT. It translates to CASSTRRGSTDTQYF.

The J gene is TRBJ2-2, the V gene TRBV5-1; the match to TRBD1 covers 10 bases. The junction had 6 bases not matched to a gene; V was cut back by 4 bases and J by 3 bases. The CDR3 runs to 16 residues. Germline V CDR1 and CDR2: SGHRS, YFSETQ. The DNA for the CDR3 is TGCGCCAGCAGCCAAACTGGACAGGGGGACACCGGGGAGCTGTTTTTT. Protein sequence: CASSQTGQGDTGELFF.

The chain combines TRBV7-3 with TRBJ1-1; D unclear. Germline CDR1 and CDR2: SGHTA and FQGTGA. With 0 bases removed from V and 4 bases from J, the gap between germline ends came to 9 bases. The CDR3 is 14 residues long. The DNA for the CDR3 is TGTGCCAGCAGCTTAACGGGGAGTGGCACTGAAGCTTTCTTT. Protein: CASSLTGSGTEAFF.

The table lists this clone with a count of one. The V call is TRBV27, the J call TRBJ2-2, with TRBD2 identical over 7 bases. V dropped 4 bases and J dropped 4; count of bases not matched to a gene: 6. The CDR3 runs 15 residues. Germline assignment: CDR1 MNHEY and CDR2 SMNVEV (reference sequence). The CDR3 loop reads CASSYLGEGTGELFF. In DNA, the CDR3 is TGTGCCAGCAGTTATCTAGGGGAGGGCACCGGGGAGCTGTTTTTT.

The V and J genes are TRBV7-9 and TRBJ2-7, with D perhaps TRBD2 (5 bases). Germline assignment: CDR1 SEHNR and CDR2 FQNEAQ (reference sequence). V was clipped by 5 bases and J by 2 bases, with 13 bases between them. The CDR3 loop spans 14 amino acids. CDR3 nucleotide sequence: TGTGCCAGCAGCCAAGGAAGCGGAACCTACGAGCAGTACTTC. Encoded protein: CASSQGSGTYEQYF.

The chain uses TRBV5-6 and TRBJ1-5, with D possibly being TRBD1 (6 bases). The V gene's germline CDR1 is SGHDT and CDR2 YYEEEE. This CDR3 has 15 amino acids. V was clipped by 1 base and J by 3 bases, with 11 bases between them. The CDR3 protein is CASSLWGADNQPQHF. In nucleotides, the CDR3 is TGTGCCAGCAGCTTGTGGGGGGCGGACAATCAGCCCCAGCATTTT.

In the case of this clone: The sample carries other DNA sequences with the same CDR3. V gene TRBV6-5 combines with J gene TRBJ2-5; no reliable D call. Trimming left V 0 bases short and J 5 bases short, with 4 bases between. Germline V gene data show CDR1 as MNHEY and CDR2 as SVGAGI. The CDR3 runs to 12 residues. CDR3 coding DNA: TGTGCCAGCAGTTACTCTGAGGAGACCCAGTACTTC. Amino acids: CASSYSEETQYF.

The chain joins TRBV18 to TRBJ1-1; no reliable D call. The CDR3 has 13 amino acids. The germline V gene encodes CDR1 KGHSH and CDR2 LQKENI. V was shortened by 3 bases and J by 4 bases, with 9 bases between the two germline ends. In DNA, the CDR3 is TGTGCCAGCTCACCCTTCAGCTCCACTGAAGCTTTCTTT. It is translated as CASSPFSSTEAFF.

CDR3 DNA sequence: TGTGCCAGCAGCCCTACTACTAGCGGGAGTCTTTATGATACGCAGTATTTT. Amino acid sequence: CASSPTTSGSLYDTQYF. The V and J genes are TRBV11-2 and TRBJ2-3, with 11 bases identical to TRBD2. The germline CDR1 and CDR2 sequences are SGHAT and FQNNGV. The CDR3 spans 17 residues. V trimming: 5 bases; J trimming: 6 bases; junction bases outside the gene matches: 13.

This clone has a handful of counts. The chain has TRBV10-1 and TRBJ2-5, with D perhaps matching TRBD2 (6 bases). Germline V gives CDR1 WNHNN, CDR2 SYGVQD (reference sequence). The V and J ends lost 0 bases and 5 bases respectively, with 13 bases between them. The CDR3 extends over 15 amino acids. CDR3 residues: CASSESGRPQETQYF. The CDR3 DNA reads TGCGCCAGCAGTGAGTCCGGGAGACCTCAGGAGACCCAGTACTTC.

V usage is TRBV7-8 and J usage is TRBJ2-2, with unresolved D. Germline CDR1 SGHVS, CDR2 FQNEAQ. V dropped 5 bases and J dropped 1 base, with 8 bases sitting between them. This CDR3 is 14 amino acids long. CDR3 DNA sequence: TGTGCCAGCAGCGAATGGGGGAACACCGGGGAGCTGTTTTTT. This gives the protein CASSEWGNTGELFF.

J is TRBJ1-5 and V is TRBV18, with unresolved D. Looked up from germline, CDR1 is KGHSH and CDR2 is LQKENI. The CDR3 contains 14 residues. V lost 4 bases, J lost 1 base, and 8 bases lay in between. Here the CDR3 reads CASSQIRSNQPQHF. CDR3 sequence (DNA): TGTGCCAGCTCACAGATAAGGAGCAATCAGCCCCAGCATTTT.

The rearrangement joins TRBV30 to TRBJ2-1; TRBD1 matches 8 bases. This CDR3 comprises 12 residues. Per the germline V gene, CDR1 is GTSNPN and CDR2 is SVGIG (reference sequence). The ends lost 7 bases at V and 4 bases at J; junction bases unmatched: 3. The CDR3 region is CALNRGYNEQFF. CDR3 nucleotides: TGTGCCTTAAACAGGGGGTACAATGAGCAGTTCTTC.

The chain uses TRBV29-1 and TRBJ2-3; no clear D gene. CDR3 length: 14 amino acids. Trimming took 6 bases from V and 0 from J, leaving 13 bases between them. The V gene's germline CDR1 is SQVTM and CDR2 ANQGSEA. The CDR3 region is CSVGLTSSTDTQYF. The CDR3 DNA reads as TGCAGCGTGGGCCTAACTTCTAGCACAGATACGCAGTATTTT.

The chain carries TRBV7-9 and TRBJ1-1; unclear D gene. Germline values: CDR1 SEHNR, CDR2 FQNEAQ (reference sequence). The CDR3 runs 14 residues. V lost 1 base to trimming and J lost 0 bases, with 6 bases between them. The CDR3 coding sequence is TGTGCCAGCAGCTTAGGCCCGGTGAACACTGAAGCTTTCTTT. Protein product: CASSLGPVNTEAFF.

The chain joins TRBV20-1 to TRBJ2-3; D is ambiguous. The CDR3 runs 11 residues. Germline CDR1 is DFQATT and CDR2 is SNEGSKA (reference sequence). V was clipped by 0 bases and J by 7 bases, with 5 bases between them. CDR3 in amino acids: CSARDLYTQYF. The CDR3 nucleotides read TGCAGTGCTAGAGATCTCTATACGCAGTATTTT.

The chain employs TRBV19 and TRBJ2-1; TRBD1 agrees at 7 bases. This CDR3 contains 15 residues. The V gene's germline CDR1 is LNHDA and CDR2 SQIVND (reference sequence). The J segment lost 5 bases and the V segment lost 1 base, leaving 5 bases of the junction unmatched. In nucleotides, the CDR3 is TGTGCCAGTAGTATAGCACGGACAGGCAACAATGAGCAGTTCTTC. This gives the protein CASSIARTGNNEQFF.

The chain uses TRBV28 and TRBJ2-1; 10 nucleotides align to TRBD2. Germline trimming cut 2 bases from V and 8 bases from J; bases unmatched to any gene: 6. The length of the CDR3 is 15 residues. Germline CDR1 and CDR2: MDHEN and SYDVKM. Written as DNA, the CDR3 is TGTGCCAGCAGTTTAGCTTCTAGCGGGAGTCATGAGCAGTTCTTC. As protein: CASSLASSGSHEQFF.

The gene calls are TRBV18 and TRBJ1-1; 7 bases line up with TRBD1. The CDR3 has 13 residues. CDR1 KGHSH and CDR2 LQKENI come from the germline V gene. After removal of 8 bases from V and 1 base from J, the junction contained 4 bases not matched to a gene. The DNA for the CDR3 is TGTGCCAGCGCCGGGACAGCGAACACTGAAGCTTTCTTT. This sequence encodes CASAGTANTEAFF.

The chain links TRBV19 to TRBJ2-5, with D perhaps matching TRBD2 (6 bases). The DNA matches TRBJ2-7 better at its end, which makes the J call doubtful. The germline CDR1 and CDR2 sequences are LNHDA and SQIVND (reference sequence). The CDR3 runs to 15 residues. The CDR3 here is CASSKDYIASYEQYF. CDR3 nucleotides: TGTGCCAGTAGTAAGGACTATATCGCCTCCTACGAGCAGTACTTC.

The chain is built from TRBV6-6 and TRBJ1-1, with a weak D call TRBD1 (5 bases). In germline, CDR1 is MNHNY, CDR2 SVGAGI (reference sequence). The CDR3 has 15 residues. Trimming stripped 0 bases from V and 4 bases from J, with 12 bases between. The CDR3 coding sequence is TGTGCCAGCAGTTACTCGAATCAGGGAGCCACTGAAGCTTTCTTT. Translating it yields CASSYSNQGATEAFF.